This entry lists 22 T cell receptor beta chains sequenced from one sample in a study of human T cells and chemical hapten exposure. Noted time point: patch test 2, 6 weeks after DPC sensitization. Treatment specified: therapeutic diphenylcyclopropenone sensitization with weekly scalp DPC. TCRdb itself ran the RACE reads through MiXCR, one entry per CDR3 protein. The sample yields 100,000 or so distinct CDR3 sequences, approximately 11% seen once. Sequenced material: whole blood, taken in connection with sensitization to the hapten diphenylcyclopropenone (DPC). Every receptor here comes from a man aged 35 to 55 with alopecia areata. Some clones in this sample may be carry-over from other donors' samples.

The chain joins TRBV7-2 to TRBJ1-6; D unclear. V lost 5 bases and J lost 6, with 8 bases in between. Germline CDR1 and CDR2: SGHTA and FQGNSA. The CDR3 sequence is 13 residues long. In nucleotides, the CDR3 is TGTGCCAGCAGCCAAGATCGTAATTCACCCCTCCACTTT. Translation: CASSQDRNSPLHF.

The V gene is TRBV5-1, the J gene TRBJ2-2, with no clear D. Germline values: CDR1 SGHRS, CDR2 YFSETQ. Trimming removed 7 bases from V and 2 bases from J, with 12 bases in between. This CDR3 spans 14 amino acids. CDR3 in DNA: TGCGCCAGCGCCCGAGCGTTCAACACCGGGGAGCTGTTTTTT. Translation gives CASARAFNTGELFF.

At least ten counts were recorded for this clonotype. This chain uses TRBV12-3 or TRBV12-4 with TRBJ1-5; no reliable D call. The CDR3 spans 14 residues. Trimming cost V 5 bases and J 0 bases, with 8 bases left between them. The CDR3 sequence is CASSDGNSNQPQHF. CDR3 bases: TGTGCCAGCAGTGATGGGAATAGCAATCAGCCCCAGCATTTT.

The V gene is TRBV12-3 or TRBV12-4, the J gene TRBJ2-1; 7 bases match TRBD2. This CDR3 has 14 residues. Trimming at V came to 8 bases and at J to 6 bases, leaving 10 bases not matched to a gene. Written as DNA, the CDR3 is TGTGCCAGCGGCCGGGGGAGGGCCATCAATGAGCAGTTCTTC. It encodes CASGRGRAINEQFF.

CDR3 in DNA: TGTGCCATCCAACACCCTCTCACAGATACGCAGTATTTT. It codes for CAIQHPLTDTQYF. This chain joins TRBV24-1 and TRBJ2-3; D is ambiguous. CDR3 length: 13 residues. Trimming removed 11 bases from V and 2 bases from J, with 13 bases in between. Germline V gene sequence: CDR1 KGHDR, CDR2 SFDVKD.

A word on this clonotype: The junction departs from the called germline gene at one end, perhaps through a read error. This sequence joins TRBV27 and TRBJ1-2; TRBD1 is a possible D gene (6 bases). Germline CDR1 and CDR2: MNHEY and SMNVEV (reference sequence). CDR3 length equals 20 residues. The CDR3 bases are TGTGCCAGCAGTTTAAAGCAGCCATCCCGGACAGCGCAACCATACTATAGCTACACCTTC. Translation gives CASSLKQPSRTAQPYYSYTF.

This clonotype has a handful of counts. The gene calls are TRBV24-1 and TRBJ1-2; possible D gene TRBD1, 6 bases. Germline V lookup: CDR1 KGHDR, CDR2 SFDVKD. V dropped 0 bases and J dropped 5 bases, with 9 bases sitting between them. The CDR3 runs 14 residues. CDR3 in DNA: TGTGCCACCAGTGATTTGCACAGGGAGTATGGCTACACCTTC. Protein product: CATSDLHREYGYTF.

This clonotype was observed a few times. CDR3 sequence (DNA): TGTGCCAGCAGTTTGTTCGGGCAGACCCAGTACTTC. Translated: CASSLFGQTQYF. V is TRBV12-3 or TRBV12-4 and J is TRBJ2-5; unclear D gene. The CDR3 contains 12 residues. Trimming took off 3 bases at V and 6 bases at J, with 8 bases between the two ends.

This clonotype was seen at least ten times. This chain joins TRBV6-2 or TRBV6-3 and TRBJ2-7, with D unclear. Between the trimmed V and J ends, which lost 4 bases and 7 bases, there was a span of 11 bases. The CDR3 length is 12 residues. CDR1 and CDR2 from the germline V gene are MNHEY and SVGEGT. CDR3 sequence (DNA): TGTGCCAGCAGTTTCCTGGCAGGAGAGCAGTACTTC. It encodes CASSFLAGEQYF.

This clonotype has only a few counts. The rearrangement joins TRBV29-1 to TRBJ1-1, with TRBD1 as a possible D gene (6 bases). Trimming took off 4 bases at V and 0 bases at J, with 12 bases between the two ends. The CDR3 length is 14 residues. CDR1 is SQVTM, CDR2 ANQGSEA, per germline. Written as DNA, the CDR3 is TGCAGCGTTGCTCGGGACATGTTGAACACTGAAGCTTTCTTT. It is translated as CSVARDMLNTEAFF. The whole variable domain, remainder taken from reference TRBV29-1 and TRBJ1-1, is SAVISQKPSRDICQRGTSLTIQCQVDSQVTMMFWYRQQPGQSLTLIATANQGSEATYESGFVIDKFPISRPNLTFSTLTVSNMSPEDSSIYLCSVARDMLNTEAFFGQGTRLTVV.

This chain connects TRBV5-1 to TRBJ2-3, with TRBD2 matching over 14 bases. Germline V lookup: CDR1 SGHRS, CDR2 YFSETQ. Germline trimming cut 3 bases from V and 5 bases from J; bases unmatched to any gene: 2. The CDR3 is made up of 15 amino acids. CDR3 sequence reads: CASSYGLAGGDTQYF. The CDR3 nucleotides read TGCGCCAGCAGCTACGGACTAGCGGGAGGAGATACGCAGTATTTT.

This clonotype was seen a few times. This rearrangement joins TRBV20-1 to TRBJ1-6, with unresolved D. CDR1 is DFQATT, CDR2 SNEGSKA, per germline (reference sequence). Deletions cut 0 bases from V and 6 bases from J, with 9 bases between. The CDR3 totals 14 residues. The DNA of the CDR3 is TGCAGTGCTAGAGATCCCCGGCGTAATTCACCCCTCCACTTT. It specifies CSARDPRRNSPLHF.

The gene calls are TRBV28 and TRBJ1-1; D unclear. CDR3 length: 11 amino acids. The V gene's germline CDR1 is MDHEN and CDR2 SYDVKM. Trimming left V 5 bases short and J 6 bases short, with 7 bases between. The CDR3 is CASSQTPEAFF. CDR3 DNA sequence: TGTGCCAGCAGTCAGACACCTGAAGCTTTCTTT.

This clonotype was counted at least ten times. The rearrangement links TRBV13 to TRBJ1-3; D is ambiguous. CDR1 is PRHDT, CDR2 FYEKMQ, per germline (reference sequence). CDR3 size: 15 residues. Between the trimmed V and J ends, which lost 2 bases and 0 bases, there was a span of 8 bases. This CDR3 reads CASSLTEHSGNTIYF. CDR3 sequence (DNA): TGTGCCAGCAGCTTAACAGAACACTCTGGAAACACCATATATTTT.

The sample holds a few counts of this clonotype. The V gene is TRBV28, the J gene TRBJ1-1; no reliable D call. Germline V gene lookup returns CDR1 MDHEN and CDR2 SYDVKM. The CDR3 is 12 residues long. V dropped 4 bases and J dropped 7 bases, with 10 bases sitting between them. CDR3 DNA: TGTGCCAGCAGTTACCGGTCACATGAAGCTTTCTTT. Its translation is CASSYRSHEAFF.

The sample holds a few counts of this clonotype. The rearrangement uses TRBV6-5 and TRBJ2-3, with TRBD1 matching 8 bases. CDR3 length: 15 amino acids. The V and J ends lost 4 bases and 2 bases, in that order; junction bases with no gene match: 5. Per the germline V gene, CDR1 is MNHEY and CDR2 is SVGAGI. Written as DNA, the CDR3 is TGTGCCAGCAGTTCCGGGGACAGGTCCACAGATACGCAGTATTTT. This encodes CASSSGDRSTDTQYF.

This clonotype has more than one count but fewer than ten. V gene TRBV5-1 combines with J gene TRBJ2-1; D may be TRBD2 (6 bases). Looked up from germline, CDR1 is SGHRS and CDR2 is YFSETQ. There are 14 residues in the CDR3. Deletions cut 5 bases from V and 5 bases from J, with 14 bases between. This chain's CDR3 is CASRETRDHNEQFF. In DNA, the CDR3 is TGCGCCAGCAGGGAGACTAGAGACCACAATGAGCAGTTCTTC.

Many counts were recorded for this clonotype. The rearrangement joins TRBV29-1 to TRBJ2-3, with 8 nucleotides matching TRBD2. The V gene end was trimmed by 0 bases and the J gene end by 7 bases; junction bases not matched to a gene: 12. The CDR3 contains 16 residues. Germline V gene sequence: CDR1 SQVTM, CDR2 ANQGSEA. For the CDR3, the DNA is TGCAGCGTTGAAGACCGAGGACTAGCTCTAAGGAATACGCAGTATTTT. Its translation is CSVEDRGLALRNTQYF.

This clonotype was seen more than once but under ten times. V usage is TRBV28 and J usage is TRBJ2-6; TRBD2 aligns across 7 bases. Losses at the gene ends were 3 bases for V and 0 bases for J; bases not matched to a gene: 5. This CDR3 spans 17 amino acids. Germline CDR1 and CDR2: MDHEN and SYDVKM. In nucleotides, the CDR3 is TGTGCCAGCAGTTTTAGCGGGTCCAACTCTGGGGCCAACGTCCTGACTTTC. This translates into CASSFSGSNSGANVLTF.

The V gene is TRBV5-6, the J gene TRBJ1-2, with TRBD1 matching 7 bases. V lost 5 bases and J lost 3; bases outside the gene matches: 7. This CDR3 spans 14 amino acids. Germline V gives CDR1 SGHDT, CDR2 YYEEEE. The CDR3 spells CASSPTGVDYGYTF. The DNA for the CDR3 is TGTGCCAGCAGTCCAACAGGGGTGGACTATGGCTACACCTTC.

This clonotype was counted at least ten times. The chain is built from TRBV5-1 and TRBJ2-5; D call uncertain. Trimming cost V 1 base and J 2 bases, with 15 bases left between them. Germline CDR1 and CDR2: SGHRS and YFSETQ. The CDR3 runs 16 residues. CDR3 nucleotide sequence: TGCGCCAGCAGCTTGAATTCCGTGGGCCGACAAGAGACCCAGTACTTC. This encodes CASSLNSVGRQETQYF. The full variable domain, rest sourced from reference TRBV5-1 and TRBJ2-5, is KAGVTQTPRYLIKTRGQQVTLSCSPISGHRSVSWYQQTPGQGLQFLFEYFSETQRNKGNFPGRFSGRQFSNSRSEMNVSTLELGDSALYLCASSLNSVGRQETQYFGPGTRLLVL.

This clonotype was recorded many times. The rearrangement links TRBV24-1 to TRBJ1-2; perhaps TRBD1 as D (5 bases). CDR3 length equals 14 residues. Trimming left V 4 bases short and J 4 bases short, with 12 bases between. Germline-derived CDR1 and CDR2 are KGHDR and SFDVKD. CDR3 in DNA: TGTGCCACCAGTGAGTCTAGACAGTTCTATGGCTACACCTTC. It yields the protein CATSESRQFYGYTF.